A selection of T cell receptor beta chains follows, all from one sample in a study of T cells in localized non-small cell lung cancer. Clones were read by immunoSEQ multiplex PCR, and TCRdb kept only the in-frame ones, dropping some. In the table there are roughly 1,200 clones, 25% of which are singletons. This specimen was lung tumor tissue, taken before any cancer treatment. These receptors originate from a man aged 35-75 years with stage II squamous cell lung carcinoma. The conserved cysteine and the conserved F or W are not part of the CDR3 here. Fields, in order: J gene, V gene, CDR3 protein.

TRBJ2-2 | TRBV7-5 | ASSRTGGYVNTGELF
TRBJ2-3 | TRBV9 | ASSLLPAALGTDTQY
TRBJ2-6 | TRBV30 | AWSVRGGFGANVLT
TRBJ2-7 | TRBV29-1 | SVSGTTVKEYEQY
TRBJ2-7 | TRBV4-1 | ASSQGGLANEQY
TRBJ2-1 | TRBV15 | ATSRGAGNNEQF
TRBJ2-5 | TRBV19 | ASSSISGTGKETQY
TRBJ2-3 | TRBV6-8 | AISVGTTDTQY
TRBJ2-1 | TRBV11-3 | ASSQTGGLAIWSYNEQF
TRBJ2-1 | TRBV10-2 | ASSPAGGTGANEQF
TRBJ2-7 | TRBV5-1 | ASSPRVSSYEQY
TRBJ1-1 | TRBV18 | ASSGDRGTEAF
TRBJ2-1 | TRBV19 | ASRAMVEREGRGNEQF
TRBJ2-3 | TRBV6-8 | ASSKDRGTGTDTQY
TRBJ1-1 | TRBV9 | ASSVTVGLNTEAF
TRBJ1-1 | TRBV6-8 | ASTLPGGGEAF
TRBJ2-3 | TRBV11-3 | ASSPAHRDTDTQY
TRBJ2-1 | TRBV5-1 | ASSSVGRAGGRHNEQF
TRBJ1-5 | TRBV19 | ASSGMANQPQH
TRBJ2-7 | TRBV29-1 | SVGGQDRGTYEQY
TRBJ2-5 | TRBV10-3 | AISESIPRGLRETQY
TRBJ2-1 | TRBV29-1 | SVTTGGSSYNEQF